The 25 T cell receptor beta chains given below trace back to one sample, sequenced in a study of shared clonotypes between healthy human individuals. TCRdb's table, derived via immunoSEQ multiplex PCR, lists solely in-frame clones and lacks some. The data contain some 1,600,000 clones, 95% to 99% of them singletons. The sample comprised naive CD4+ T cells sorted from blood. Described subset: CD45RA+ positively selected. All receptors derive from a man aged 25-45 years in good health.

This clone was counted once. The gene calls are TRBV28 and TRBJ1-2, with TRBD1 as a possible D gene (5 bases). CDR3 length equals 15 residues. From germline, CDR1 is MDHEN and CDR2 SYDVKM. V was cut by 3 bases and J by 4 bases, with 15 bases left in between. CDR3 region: CASSFSLGQGYGYTF. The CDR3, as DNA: TGTGCCAGCAGTTTCTCCCTGGGGCAGGGCTATGGCTACACCTTC.

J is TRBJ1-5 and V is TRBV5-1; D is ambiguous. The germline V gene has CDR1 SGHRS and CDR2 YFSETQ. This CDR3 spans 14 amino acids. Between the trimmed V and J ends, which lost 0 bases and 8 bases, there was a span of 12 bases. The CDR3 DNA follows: TGCGCCAGCAGCTTGGAAGGTGGTGGCGAGCCCCAGCATTTT. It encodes CASSLEGGGEPQHF.

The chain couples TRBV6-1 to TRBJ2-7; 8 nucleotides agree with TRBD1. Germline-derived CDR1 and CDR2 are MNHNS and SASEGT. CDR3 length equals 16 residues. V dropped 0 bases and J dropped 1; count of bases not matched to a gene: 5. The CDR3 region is CASSEAQGAISYEQYF. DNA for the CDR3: TGTGCCAGCAGTGAAGCGCAGGGGGCGATATCCTACGAGCAGTACTTC.

Written as DNA, the CDR3 is TGTGCCAGTAGTACGGACAGGGGGCCCGCAGATACGCAGTATTTT. This encodes CASSTDRGPADTQYF. This rearrangement joins TRBV19 to TRBJ2-3; TRBD1 matches at 11 bases. The V gene end was trimmed by 4 bases and the J gene end by 4 bases; junction bases not matched to a gene: 4. The length of the CDR3 is 15 residues. Germline CDR1 reads LNHDA; CDR2 reads SQIVND (reference sequence).

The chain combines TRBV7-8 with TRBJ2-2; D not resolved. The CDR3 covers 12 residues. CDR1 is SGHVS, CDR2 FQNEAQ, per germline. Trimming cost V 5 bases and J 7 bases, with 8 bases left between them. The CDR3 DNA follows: TGTGCCAGCAGCAACCGATACGGGGAGCTGTTTTTT. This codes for CASSNRYGELFF. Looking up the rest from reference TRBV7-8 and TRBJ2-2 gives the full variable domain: GAGVSQSPRYKVAKRGQDVALRCDPISGHVSLFWYQQALGQGPEFLTYFQNEAQLDKSGLPSDRFFAERPEGSVSTLKIQRTQQEDSAVYLCASSNRYGELFFGEGSRLTVL.

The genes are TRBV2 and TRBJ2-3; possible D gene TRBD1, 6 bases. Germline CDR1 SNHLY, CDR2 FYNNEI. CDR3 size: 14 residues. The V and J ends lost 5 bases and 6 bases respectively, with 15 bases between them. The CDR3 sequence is CASSLQGSMDTQYF. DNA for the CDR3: TGTGCCAGCAGTTTACAGGGCTCCATGGATACGCAGTATTTT.

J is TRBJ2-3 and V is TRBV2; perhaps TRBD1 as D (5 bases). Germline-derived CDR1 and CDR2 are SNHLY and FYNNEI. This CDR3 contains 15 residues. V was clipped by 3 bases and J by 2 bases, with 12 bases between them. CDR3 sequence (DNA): TGTGCCAGCAGTGAGGGCAGGGTCAACACAGATACGCAGTATTTT. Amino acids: CASSEGRVNTDTQYF.

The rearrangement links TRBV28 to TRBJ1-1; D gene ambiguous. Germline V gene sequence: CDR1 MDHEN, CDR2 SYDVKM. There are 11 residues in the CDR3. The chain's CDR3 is CVTRMNTEAFF. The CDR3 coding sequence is TGTGTCACCCGGATGAACACTGAAGCTTTCTTT.

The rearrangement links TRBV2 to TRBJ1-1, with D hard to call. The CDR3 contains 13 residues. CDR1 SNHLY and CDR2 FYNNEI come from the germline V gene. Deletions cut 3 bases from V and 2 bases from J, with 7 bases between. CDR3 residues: CASSEPANTEAFF. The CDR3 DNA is TGTGCCAGCAGTGAGCCGGCTAACACTGAAGCTTTCTTT.

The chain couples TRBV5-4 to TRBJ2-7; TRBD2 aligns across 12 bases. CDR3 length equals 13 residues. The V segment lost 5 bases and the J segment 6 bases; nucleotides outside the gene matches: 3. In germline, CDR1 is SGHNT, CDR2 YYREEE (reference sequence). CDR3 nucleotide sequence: TGTGCCAGCAGGACTAGCGGGGGTAGCGAGCAGTACTTC. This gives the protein CASRTSGGSEQYF.

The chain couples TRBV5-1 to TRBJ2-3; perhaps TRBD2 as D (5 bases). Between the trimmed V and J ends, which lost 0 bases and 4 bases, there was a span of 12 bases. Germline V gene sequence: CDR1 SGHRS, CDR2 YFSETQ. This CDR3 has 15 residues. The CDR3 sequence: CASSLDYLASDTQYF. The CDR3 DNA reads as TGCGCCAGCAGCTTGGATTACCTAGCTTCAGATACGCAGTATTTT.

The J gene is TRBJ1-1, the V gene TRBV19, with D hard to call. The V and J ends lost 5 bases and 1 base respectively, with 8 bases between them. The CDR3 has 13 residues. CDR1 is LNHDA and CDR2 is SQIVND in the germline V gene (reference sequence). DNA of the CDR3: TGTGCCAGTAGTCCGCGGGGGAACACTGAAGCTTTCTTT. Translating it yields CASSPRGNTEAFF.

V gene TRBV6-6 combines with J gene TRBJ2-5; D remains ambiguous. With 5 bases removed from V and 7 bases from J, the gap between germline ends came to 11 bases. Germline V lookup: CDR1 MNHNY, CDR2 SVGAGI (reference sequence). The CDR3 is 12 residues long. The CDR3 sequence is CASSVSPGTQYF. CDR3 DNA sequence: TGTGCCAGCAGTGTATCACCGGGGACCCAGTACTTC.

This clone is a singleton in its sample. CDR3 sequence (DNA): TGTGCCAGCAGCTCACCCCAGGTTCCTGCACAAGATACGCAGTATTTT. Its translation: CASSSPQVPAQDTQYF. The rearrangement uses TRBV11-2 and TRBJ2-3; D unclear. Trimming shortened V by 4 bases and J by 5 bases, and 19 bases separated the two germline ends. Germline CDR1 reads SGHAT; CDR2 reads FQNNGV. The CDR3 is 16 amino acids.

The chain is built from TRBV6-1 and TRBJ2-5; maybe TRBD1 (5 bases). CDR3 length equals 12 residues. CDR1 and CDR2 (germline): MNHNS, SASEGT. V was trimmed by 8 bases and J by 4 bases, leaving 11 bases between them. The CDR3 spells CASSRVPETQYF. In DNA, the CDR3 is TGTGCCAGCTCCAGGGTTCCAGAGACCCAGTACTTC.

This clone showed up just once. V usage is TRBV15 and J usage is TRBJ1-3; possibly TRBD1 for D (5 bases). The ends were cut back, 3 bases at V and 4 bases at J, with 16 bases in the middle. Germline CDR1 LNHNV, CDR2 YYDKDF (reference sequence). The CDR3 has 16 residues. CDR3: CATSRGPEAAGNTIYF. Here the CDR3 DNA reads TGTGCCACCAGCAGGGGGCCCGAAGCGGCCGGAAACACCATATATTTT.

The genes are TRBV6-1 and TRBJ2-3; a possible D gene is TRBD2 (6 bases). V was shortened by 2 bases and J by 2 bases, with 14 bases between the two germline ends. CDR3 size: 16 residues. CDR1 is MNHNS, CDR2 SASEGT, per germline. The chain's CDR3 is CASSELEGTDTDTQYF. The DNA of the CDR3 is TGTGCCAGCAGTGAATTGGAGGGGACGGACACAGATACGCAGTATTTT.

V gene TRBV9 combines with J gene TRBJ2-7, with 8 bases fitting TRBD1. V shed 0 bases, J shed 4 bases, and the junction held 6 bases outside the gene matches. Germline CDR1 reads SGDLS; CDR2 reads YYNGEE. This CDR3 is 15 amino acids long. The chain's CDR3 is CASSVGGNRGYEQYF. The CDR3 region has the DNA TGTGCCAGCAGCGTAGGAGGGAACAGGGGGTACGAGCAGTACTTC. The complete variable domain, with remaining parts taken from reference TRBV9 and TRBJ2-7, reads DSGVTQTPKHLITATGQRVTLRCSPRSGDLSVYWYQQSLDQGLQFLIQYYNGEERAKGNILERFSAQQFPDLHSELNLSSLELGDSALYFCASSVGGNRGYEQYFGPGTRLTVT.

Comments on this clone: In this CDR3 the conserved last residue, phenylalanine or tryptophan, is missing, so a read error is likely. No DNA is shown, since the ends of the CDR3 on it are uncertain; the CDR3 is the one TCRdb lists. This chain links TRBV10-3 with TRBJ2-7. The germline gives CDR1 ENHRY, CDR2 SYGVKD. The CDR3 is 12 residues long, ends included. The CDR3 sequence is CAISESGTVAFI.

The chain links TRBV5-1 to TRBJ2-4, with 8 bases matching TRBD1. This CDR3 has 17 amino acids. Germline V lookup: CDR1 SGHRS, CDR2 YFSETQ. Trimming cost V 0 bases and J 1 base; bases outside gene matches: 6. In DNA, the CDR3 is TGCGCCAGCAGCTTGGCCGTGACAGGGGTCGCCAAAAACATTCAGTACTTC. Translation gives CASSLAVTGVAKNIQYF.

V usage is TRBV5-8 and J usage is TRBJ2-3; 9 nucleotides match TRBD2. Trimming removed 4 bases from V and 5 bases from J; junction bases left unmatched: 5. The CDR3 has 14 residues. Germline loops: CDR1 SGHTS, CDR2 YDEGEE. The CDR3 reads CASSATSGQDTQYF. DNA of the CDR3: TGTGCCAGCAGCGCGACTAGCGGTCAAGATACGCAGTATTTT.

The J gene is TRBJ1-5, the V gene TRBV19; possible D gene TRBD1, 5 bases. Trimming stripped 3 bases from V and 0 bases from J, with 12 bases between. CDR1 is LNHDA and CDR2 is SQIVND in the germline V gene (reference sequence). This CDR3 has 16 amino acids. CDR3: CASSMSSGLSNQPQHF. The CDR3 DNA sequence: TGTGCCAGTAGTATGTCCTCGGGGCTTAGCAATCAGCCCCAGCATTTT.

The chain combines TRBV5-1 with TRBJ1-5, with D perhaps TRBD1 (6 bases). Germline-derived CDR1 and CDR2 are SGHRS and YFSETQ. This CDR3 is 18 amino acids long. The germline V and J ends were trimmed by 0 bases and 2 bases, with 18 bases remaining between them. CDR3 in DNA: TGCGCCAGCAGCTTGGCTCGTAGACAGGCAGGTCGCAATCAGCCCCAGCATTTT. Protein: CASSLARRQAGRNQPQHF.

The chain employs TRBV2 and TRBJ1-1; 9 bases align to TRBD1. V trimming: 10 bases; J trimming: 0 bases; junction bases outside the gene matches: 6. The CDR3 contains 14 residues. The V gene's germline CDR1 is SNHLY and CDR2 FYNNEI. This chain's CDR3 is CATHGTGMNTEAFF. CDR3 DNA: TGTGCCACCCATGGGACAGGGATGAACACTGAAGCTTTCTTT.

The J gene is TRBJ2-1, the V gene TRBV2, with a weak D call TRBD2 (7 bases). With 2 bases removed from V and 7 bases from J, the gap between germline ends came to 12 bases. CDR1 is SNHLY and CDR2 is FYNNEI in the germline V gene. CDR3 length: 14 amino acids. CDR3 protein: CASSESRGGNEQFF. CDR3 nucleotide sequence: TGTGCCAGCAGTGAATCCAGGGGAGGGAATGAGCAGTTCTTC.